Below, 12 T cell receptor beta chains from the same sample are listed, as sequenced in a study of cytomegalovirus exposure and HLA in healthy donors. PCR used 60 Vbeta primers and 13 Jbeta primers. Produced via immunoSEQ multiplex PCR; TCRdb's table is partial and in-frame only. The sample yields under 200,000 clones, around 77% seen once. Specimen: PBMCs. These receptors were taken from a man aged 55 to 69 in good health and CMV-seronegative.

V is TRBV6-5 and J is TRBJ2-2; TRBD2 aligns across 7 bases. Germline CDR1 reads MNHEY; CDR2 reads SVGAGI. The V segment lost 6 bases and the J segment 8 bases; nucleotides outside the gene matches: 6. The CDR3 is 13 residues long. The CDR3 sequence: CASSREAQGELFF. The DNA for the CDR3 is TGTGCCAGCAGCCGGGAGGCCCAGGGGGAGCTGTTTTTT.

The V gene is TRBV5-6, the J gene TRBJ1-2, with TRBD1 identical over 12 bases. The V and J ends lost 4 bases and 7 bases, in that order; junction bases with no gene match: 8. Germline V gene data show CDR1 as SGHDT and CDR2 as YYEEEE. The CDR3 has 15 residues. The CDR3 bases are TGTGCCAGCAGCCCCCCCGGGACAGGGGGCTTTGGCTACACCTTC. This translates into CASSPPGTGGFGYTF.

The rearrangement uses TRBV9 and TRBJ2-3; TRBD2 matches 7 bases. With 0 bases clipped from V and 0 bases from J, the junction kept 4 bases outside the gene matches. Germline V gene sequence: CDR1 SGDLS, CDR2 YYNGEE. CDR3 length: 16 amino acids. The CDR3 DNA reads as TGTGCCAGCAGCGTAGAATTGGGAGGGAGCACAGATACGCAGTATTTT. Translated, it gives CASSVELGGSTDTQYF.

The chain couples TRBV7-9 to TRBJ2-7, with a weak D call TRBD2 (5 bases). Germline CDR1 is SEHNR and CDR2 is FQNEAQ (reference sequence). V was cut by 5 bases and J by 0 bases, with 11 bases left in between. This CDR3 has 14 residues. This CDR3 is CASSPLASSYEQYF. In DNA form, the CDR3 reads TGTGCCAGCAGCCCCTTAGCGAGCTCCTACGAGCAGTACTTC. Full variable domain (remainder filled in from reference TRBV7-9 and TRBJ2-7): DTGVSQNPRHKITKRGQNVTFRCDPISEHNRLYWYRQTLGQGPEFLTYFQNEAQLEKSRLLSDRFSAERPKGSFSTLEIQRTEQGDSAMYLCASSPLASSYEQYFGPGTRLTVT.

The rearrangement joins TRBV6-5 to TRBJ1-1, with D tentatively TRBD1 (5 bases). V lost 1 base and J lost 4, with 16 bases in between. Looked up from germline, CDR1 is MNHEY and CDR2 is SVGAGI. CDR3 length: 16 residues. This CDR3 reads CASSYWGGSRVTEAFF. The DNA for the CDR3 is TGTGCCAGCAGTTACTGGGGGGGTTCTAGGGTCACTGAAGCTTTCTTT.

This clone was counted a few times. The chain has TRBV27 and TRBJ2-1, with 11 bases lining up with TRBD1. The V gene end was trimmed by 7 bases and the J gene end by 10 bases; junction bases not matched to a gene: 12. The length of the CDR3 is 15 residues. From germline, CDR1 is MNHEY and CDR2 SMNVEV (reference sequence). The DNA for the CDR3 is TGTGCCAGCACCCTAGGGACAGGGGGTTTGGGGGAGCAGTTCTTC. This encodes CASTLGTGGLGEQFF.

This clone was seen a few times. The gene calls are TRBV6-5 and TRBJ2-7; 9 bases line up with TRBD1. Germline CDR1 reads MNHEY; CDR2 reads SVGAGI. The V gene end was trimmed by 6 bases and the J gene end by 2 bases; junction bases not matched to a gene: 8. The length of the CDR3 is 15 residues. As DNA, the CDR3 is TGTGCCAGCAGCCTCCGGGACAGGGCTACCTACGAGCAGTACTTC. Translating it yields CASSLRDRATYEQYF.

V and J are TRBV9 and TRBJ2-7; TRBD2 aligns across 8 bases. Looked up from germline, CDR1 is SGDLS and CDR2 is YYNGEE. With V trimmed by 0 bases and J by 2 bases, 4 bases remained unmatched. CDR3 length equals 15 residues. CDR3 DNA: TGTGCCAGCAGCGTAGGCCTAGCGGGCACCTACGAGCAGTACTTC. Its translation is CASSVGLAGTYEQYF.

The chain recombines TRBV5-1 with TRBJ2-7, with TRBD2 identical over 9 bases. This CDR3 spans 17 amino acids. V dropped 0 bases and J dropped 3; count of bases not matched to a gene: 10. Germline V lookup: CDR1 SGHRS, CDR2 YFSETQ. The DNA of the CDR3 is TGCGCCAGCAGCTTGGCCGGGTTTGCGGGAGGGATCTACGAGCAGTACTTC. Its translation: CASSLAGFAGGIYEQYF.

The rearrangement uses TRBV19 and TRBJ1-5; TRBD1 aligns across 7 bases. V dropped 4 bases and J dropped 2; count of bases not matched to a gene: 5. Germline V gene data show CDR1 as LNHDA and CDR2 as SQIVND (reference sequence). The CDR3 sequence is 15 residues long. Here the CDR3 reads CASSTSTGGNQPQHF. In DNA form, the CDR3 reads TGTGCCAGTAGTACATCTACAGGGGGCAATCAGCCCCAGCATTTT.

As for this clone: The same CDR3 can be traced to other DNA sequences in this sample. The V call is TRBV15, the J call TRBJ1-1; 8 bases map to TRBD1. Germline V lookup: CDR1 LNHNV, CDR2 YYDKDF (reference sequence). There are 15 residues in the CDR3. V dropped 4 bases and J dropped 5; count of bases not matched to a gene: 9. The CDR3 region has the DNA TGTGCCACCAGCATAGATACAGGGGGTCTGACTGAAGCTTTCTTT. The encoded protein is CATSIDTGGLTEAFF. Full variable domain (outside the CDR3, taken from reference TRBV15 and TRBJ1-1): DAMVIQNPRYQVTQFGKPVTLSCSQTLNHNVMYWYQQKSSQAPKLLFHYYDKDFNNEADTPDNFQSRRPNTSFCFLDIRSPGLGDTAMYLCATSIDTGGLTEAFFGQGTRLTVV.

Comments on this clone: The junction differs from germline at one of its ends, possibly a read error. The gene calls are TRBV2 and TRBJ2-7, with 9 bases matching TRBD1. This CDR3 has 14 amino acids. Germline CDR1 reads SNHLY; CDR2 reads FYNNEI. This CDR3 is CAGRLDRGLYEQYF. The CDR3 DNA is TGTGCCGGCAGGCTGGACAGGGGCCTCTACGAGCAGTACTTC.